This T cell receptor beta chain was recorded in a study of cytomegalovirus exposure and HLA in healthy donors (dated by TCRdb to 2015 to 2018). Background on the whole study: An earlier analysis of some 500 of the donors reported 250 to 350 Gb of sequence data and roughly 110 million unique TCR beta sequences from about 200 million T cells. An early release that covered roughly 600 HLA-typed donors contained approximately 290 gigabases of sequencing data and about 93 million unique TCR sequences. The genetic ancestry cluster associated with self-reported Caucasian donors included around four fifths of the 398 genotyped donors. The aim of the study was to test whether cataloging public T cell receptors could identify signatures of past pathogen exposure. Using immunosequencing, the study profiled T cell repertoires from fewer than 850 subjects and related those repertoires to cytomegalovirus serostatus. Besides the first cohort of approximately 670 subjects, a separate validation cohort made up of 90 to 150 different subjects was used. To predict cytomegalovirus infection status, the study brought together high-throughput TCR immunosequencing, statistical association of individual TCRs with disease status, and machine learning. A later analysis re-examined previously published TCR beta repertoires from roughly 720 donors and added high-resolution HLA genotyping to investigate patterns of TCR occurrence. Rather than using new phenotypic data, the later analysis identified candidate immune exposures from TCR beta sequences and from how often those sequences occurred across donors. An earlier analysis of approximately 580 of the donors used high-throughput TCR beta sequencing to judge whether each TCR beta V gene segment behaved as functional or pseudogenic. Donor age, sex, ethnicity and CMV serostatus were compiled together with the repertoire data. In a later genetic analysis, genome-wide SNP genotypes for about 65% of the roughly 670 donors were used, and that subset was treated as a discovery cohort. All discovery cohort repertoires had been generated on a single sequencing platform. HLA typing covered class I and class II loci at four-digit resolution. The number of donors typed differed by locus, with roughly 629-640 for A, B, C, DRB1 and DQB1, roughly 520 for DQA1, over 600 for DPA1, and roughly 450 for DPB1. Because of strong linkage in the cohort, a few DR-DQ haplotypes were treated as single units for association and clustering. Among around 400 genotyped donors of the cohort, an average of about 240,000 unique TCR beta nucleotide sequences was sequenced per donor, of which roughly 17% were non-productive. Beyond this particular receptor, the publication reports: The classifier was reported to diagnose cytomegalovirus status with high specificity and sensitivity in both the original cohort and the validation cohort. In a later analysis, most CMV-associated TCR beta chains were found to appear HLA-restricted, with HLA associations seemingly driven largely by CMV exposure. Because counts were too low, 15 or so rarely observed V segments, including chromosome 9 orphons, were excluded from the earlier analysis of 587 of the donors. A few of the identified cytomegalovirus-associated TCR beta chains were confirmed in vitro to be specific for cytomegalovirus antigens. A later analysis reported that several top co-occurrence clusters appeared linked to parvovirus B19, influenza, CMV and Epstein-Barr virus. The cohort was sequenced for TCR beta chains only, and without alpha or paired-chain data the features that could be detected were limited. Because some donors lacked HLA typing at each locus, the association tests relied only on the typed subset. In a later analysis, the rate of TCR association differed among HLA loci, with DRB1 alleles having the most associated TCRs and HLA-C alleles having the fewest. In an earlier analysis of 587 of the donors, most TCR beta V segments appeared in productive rearrangements about 87% or about 30% of the time, broadly matching IMGT annotations. Presence/absence analyses assumed roughly uniform sequencing depth across donors, an assumption that may not hold. Across donors, most TCR sequences were observed very rarely, whereas some public TCRs were present in many individuals. Assigning TCR associations to individual alleles was difficult when HLA alleles, especially DR and DQ, strongly co-occurred. Compared with the approximately 670-donor mean, donors in an Asian-associated ancestry cluster had fewer N-insertions in productive TCRs, according to a later genetic analysis. Compared with equally common non-associated chains, HLA-associated TCR beta chains in a later analysis were more clonally expanded and had lower generation probabilities. Because the 87-base-pair reads could not distinguish some IMGT-functional V segments, including TRBV6-2 and TRBV6-3, those segments were excluded. CMV serostatus was the only immune exposure information available for the cohort. V-gene and J-gene trimming of TCR beta chains was associated with a missense DCLRE1C variant in a later genetic analysis, and the association was replicated in an independent cohort. Correlated functional status among segregating V segments might be attributable to linkage disequilibrium, but an unknown experimental factor could not be ruled out. A total of 150 or so TCR beta chains were listed by the study as associated with cytomegalovirus. A further reported finding was that TCR beta sequences accurately predicted the HLA-A and HLA-B alleles for most subjects in the first cohort. The authors suggested that the approach could potentially be generalized to other disease states and immunological phenotypes. A later analysis associated about 17,000 TCR beta sequences with specific HLA alleles at a false discovery rate of 0.05. A group of highly shared sequence variants was considered likely to be a technical artifact of the sequencing pipeline.

A remark on this clone: Its antigen is unknown. The record has no base qualities; no much larger clone is one base away.

Preparation of the library involved the immunoSEQ multiplex PCR assay. A mixture of 60 forward primers for TCR Vbeta segments and 13 reverse primers for TCR Jbeta segments was used in the multiplex PCR. The CDR3 region of rearranged TCR beta genes was amplified from genomic DNA by a multiplex PCR assay. The amplified TCR beta libraries were sequenced on the Illumina HiSeq System as 87-base-pair reads. The paper's data handling went like this. In a later analysis, 77 million or so unique TCR beta chains were counted across the approximately 640 repertoires, and roughly 11 million of these chains were shared by at least two donors. A nearest-neighbor algorithm error-corrected the raw reads and collapsed the reads into unique sequences, merging closely related sequences to remove PCR and sequencing errors. V, D and J gene segments were assigned by aligning CDR3 sequences to IMGT reference sequences. For a sequence to be retained, at least a six-nucleotide match to both a V gene segment and a J gene segment was required. A rearrangement was called productive if the CDR3 had no stop codons and remained in frame with V and J, and every other rearrangement was called non-productive. Following IMGT convention, CDR3 was defined as the stretch from the second conserved V-encoded cysteine to the conserved J-encoded phenylalanine. In an earlier analysis of 550 to 650 of the donors, sequences lacking an unambiguous match to a single V gene segment were excluded. An earlier analysis of around 600 of the donors classified V segments as functional when productive rearrangements were above 56.7% and as segregating when the standard deviation between donors was above 5%. A statistical classification framework was built for diagnosing cytomegalovirus status from the catalog of TCR beta chain sequences. In a later analysis, TCR nucleotide sequences were compared against IMGT/GENE-DB human TR gene sequences so that V and J genes could be assigned. The TCRdist pipeline was used in a later analysis to assign CDR3 sequences and most-parsimonious VDJ recombination scenarios. In a later analysis, each TCR beta chain was defined by its CDR3 amino acid sequence together with its V-gene family, and reads lacking a unique V-gene family were excluded. In a later analysis, approximately 640 highly shared, low-generation-probability nucleotide sequences were removed to address suspected cross-contamination and a sequencing artifact. In a later analysis, a clonal expansion index was calculated for each public chain from normalized within-repertoire ranks of inferred template counts. A later analysis computed generation probabilities with a VDJ recombination model fitted to out-of-frame rearrangements, and checked the results against IGoR. A later analysis scored TCR-TCR, TCR-HLA and TCR-CMV co-occurrence with hypergeometric tests, applying a repertoire-size bias correction to TCR pairs. False discovery rates were estimated in a later analysis by permuting HLA or CMV assignments 20 times. In a later analysis, co-occurring TCRs were grouped using DBSCAN, with TCRdist sequence similarity added in when clustering inside HLA-allele-positive subsets. Repertoires with fewer than 30,000 or more than 120,000 public chains were left out of co-occurrence clustering, as were four to six repertoires with anomalous nucleotide sharing. In its TCRdb copy, this immuneACCESS table keeps in-frame sequences only and misses some clones. Where compared with another copy, unresolved V genes explain less than half of these, and the others have no known cause. The V and J calls and clone size come from that table; D and trimming were worked out from the DNA. This sample gives about 95,000 clones in total; 82% of them show up just once. The ten largest clones represent 3% to 3.5% of the sample.

Per the germline V gene, SGHDN is the CDR1 and FVKESK is the CDR2. The junction carries 14 bases between V and J, which are trimmed by 4 bases and 3 bases respectively. The CDR3 numbers 15 residues from cysteine through phenylalanine. The retained sequence is limited to the CDR3, 45 bases, with the frame set at the first base. The cohort was made up of 500 to 800 healthy bone marrow donors. At the time of sampling, every cohort member was nominally healthy, though immune exposures that went unrecorded were likely present. The donor was CMV seropositive and belonged to the group of 250 to 300 seropositive cohort members. A peripheral blood sample was provided by each donor, and peripheral blood mononuclear cells were used for TCR beta sequencing. Genomic DNA extraction from the blood cell samples was performed with the Qiagen DNeasy Blood Extraction Kit.

The rearranged segments are TRBV14 and TRBJ2-3, with TRBD2 tentatively as D gene (6 bases match). Sample: PBMCs. The sequence came from a man aged 25-45 years in good health and CMV-seropositive. The base sequence is TGTGCCAGCAGCCCCCTGGCGGGGCGGACAGATACGCAGTATTTT. Its translation reads: CASSPLAGRTDTQYF.